The 31 T cell receptor beta chains below all came from one sample that was sequenced in a study of blood T cell repertoires in COVID-19. This table comes from immunoSEQ multiplex PCR, and its TCRdb copy is limited to in-frame clones, with some not included. The sample yields 20,000 to 25,000 clones, around 90% seen once. Sequenced: peripheral blood. These receptors were taken from a human donor in a cohort sampled during active COVID-19.

The chain links TRBV29-1 to TRBJ1-2; D perhaps matches TRBD1 (6 bases). Germline lookup yields CDR1 SQVTM and CDR2 ANQGSEA. This CDR3 has 15 amino acids. Trimming stripped 7 bases from V and 0 bases from J, with 18 bases between. This CDR3 reads CSAEGHVHTNYGYTF. Written as DNA, the CDR3 is TGCAGCGCCGAGGGACACGTCCACACTAACTATGGCTACACCTTC.

V usage is TRBV12-3 or TRBV12-4 and J usage is TRBJ2-2, with D maybe TRBD1 (5 bases). Trimming shortened V by 6 bases and J by 14 bases, and 16 bases separated the two germline ends. This CDR3 spans 12 amino acids. The CDR3 nucleotides are TGTGCCAGCAGCACAGGTACCTCGGGCCTGTTTTTT. Its protein product is CASSTGTSGLFF.

The V call is TRBV2, the J call TRBJ2-2; maybe TRBD2 (5 bases). Trimming stripped 7 bases from V and 6 bases from J, with 9 bases between. The CDR3 totals 12 residues. Germline CDR1 SNHLY, CDR2 FYNNEI. CDR3 sequence: CASTGFPGELFF. The DNA of the CDR3 is TGTGCCAGCACGGGGTTCCCCGGGGAGCTGTTTTTT.

This clone was picked up one time. This sequence joins TRBV3-1 (or the pseudogene TRBV3-2) and TRBJ1-2, with D unresolved. The CDR3 length is 12 residues. Germline-derived CDR1 and CDR2 are LGHDT and YNNKEL (reference sequence). Trimming stripped 0 bases from V and 8 bases from J, with 7 bases between. CDR3 in amino acids: CASSQDSGGYTF. CDR3 nucleotides: TGTGCCAGCAGCCAAGATTCCGGGGGCTACACCTTC.

The rearrangement uses TRBV19 and TRBJ2-3, with TRBD2 as a possible D gene (5 bases). The CDR3 contains 16 residues. Trimming took 3 bases from V and 2 from J, leaving 15 bases between them. Germline loops: CDR1 LNHDA, CDR2 SQIVND (reference sequence). Written as DNA, the CDR3 is TGTGCCAGTAGTATGGCGGCGGGTTTTTCCACAGATACGCAGTATTTT. It encodes CASSMAAGFSTDTQYF.

This chain links TRBV7-2 with TRBJ2-3; 11 bases map to TRBD2. Germline CDR1 is SGHTA and CDR2 is FQGNSA. The V segment lost 1 base and the J segment 2 bases; nucleotides outside the gene matches: 5. This CDR3 spans 17 amino acids. The CDR3 DNA sequence: TGTGCCAGCAGCTTAGGCGCTAGCGGGGGGTTCACAGATACGCAGTATTTT. Protein: CASSLGASGGFTDTQYF.

The chain is built from TRBV27 and TRBJ2-1; possible D gene TRBD1, 6 bases. CDR1 and CDR2 from the germline V gene are MNHEY and SMNVEV (reference sequence). This CDR3 comprises 15 residues. Trimming cost V 8 bases and J 8 bases, with 22 bases left between them. The CDR3 sequence is CASAIRMGAVDEQFF. The DNA for the CDR3 is TGTGCCAGCGCCATCCGTATGGGGGCGGTCGATGAGCAGTTCTTC.

V is TRBV6-5 and J is TRBJ2-4; 9 bases fit TRBD1. The CDR3 consists of 13 residues. The V segment lost 10 bases and the J segment 3 bases; nucleotides outside the gene matches: 4. The germline gives CDR1 MNHEY, CDR2 SVGAGI. CDR3 sequence reads: CATRQGGKNIQYF. DNA for the CDR3: TGTGCCACCAGACAGGGGGGCAAAAACATTCAGTACTTC.

The gene calls are TRBV9 and TRBJ2-2; 11 bases line up with TRBD2. The trim removed 0 bases at V and 5 bases at J, leaving 3 bases unmatched. There are 16 residues in the CDR3. The V gene's germline CDR1 is SGDLS and CDR2 YYNGEE. CDR3 sequence reads: CASSVGLAGGTGELFF. The CDR3 DNA sequence: TGTGCCAGCAGCGTAGGCCTAGCGGGAGGAACCGGGGAGCTGTTTTTT. The full variable domain, its missing parts supplied by reference TRBV9 and TRBJ2-2, is DSGVTQTPKHLITATGQRVTLRCSPRSGDLSVYWYQQSLDQGLQFLIQYYNGEERAKGNILERFSAQQFPDLHSELNLSSLELGDSALYFCASSVGLAGGTGELFFGEGSRLTVL.

V usage is TRBV6-5 and J usage is TRBJ1-5; D is undetermined. Deletions cut 5 bases from V and 11 bases from J, with 16 bases between. Germline CDR1 and CDR2: MNHEY and SVGAGI. The CDR3 is 13 amino acids. The CDR3 DNA is TGTGCCAGCAGTCCCCTCGGGGTTGTAGCCCAGCATTTT. This sequence encodes CASSPLGVVAQHF.

This rearrangement joins TRBV29-1 to TRBJ2-1, with a weak D call TRBD1 (6 bases). Between the trimmed V and J ends, which lost 4 bases and 6 bases, there was a span of 16 bases. CDR3 length: 14 amino acids. CDR1 SQVTM and CDR2 ANQGSEA come from the germline V gene. The CDR3 DNA reads as TGCAGCGTTGTCGGTGACAGGCCTATCAATGAGCAGTTCTTC. It specifies CSVVGDRPINEQFF.

V usage is TRBV7-9 and J usage is TRBJ2-1, with 8 bases that match TRBD2. The CDR3 covers 14 residues. Germline values: CDR1 SEHNR, CDR2 FQNEAQ (reference sequence). With V trimmed by 3 bases and J by 8 bases, 6 bases remained unmatched. CDR3 region: CASSLTSAGDEQFF. The CDR3 nucleotides read TGTGCCAGCAGCTTGACTAGCGCTGGAGATGAGCAGTTCTTC.

The chain is built from TRBV6-5 and TRBJ1-3; D gene ambiguous. This CDR3 is 11 amino acids long. The V gene's germline CDR1 is MNHEY and CDR2 SVGAGI. V dropped 8 bases and J dropped 8 bases, with 10 bases sitting between them. The CDR3 region is CASYDFDTIYF. In DNA form, the CDR3 reads TGTGCCAGCTACGACTTTGACACCATATATTTT.

This chain connects TRBV5-6 to TRBJ2-1; 8 bases fit TRBD2. This CDR3 spans 15 amino acids. Germline CDR1 and CDR2: SGHDT and YYEEEE. V lost 0 bases, J lost 5 bases, and 4 bases stayed unmatched. As DNA, the CDR3 is TGTGCCAGCAGCTTGGCGGGGGGGCCCGACAATGAGCAGTTCTTC. Amino acids: CASSLAGGPDNEQFF.

The V gene is TRBV9, the J gene TRBJ2-3, with D hard to call. The CDR3 consists of 14 residues. The V end lost 1 base, the J end lost 1 base, and 7 bases lay between the germline ends. Germline values: CDR1 SGDLS, CDR2 YYNGEE. CDR3 residues: CASSVSRGTDTQYF. CDR3 in DNA: TGTGCCAGCAGCGTATCTCGCGGCACAGATACGCAGTATTTT.

This clone was seen a handful of times. The chain links TRBV5-1 to TRBJ2-7; D gene ambiguous. Looked up from germline, CDR1 is SGHRS and CDR2 is YFSETQ. With 0 bases removed from V and 2 bases from J, the gap between germline ends came to 6 bases. The CDR3 length is 13 residues. CDR3 DNA: TGCGCCAGCAGCTTGGATACTGCCTACGAGCAGTACGTC. Its translation: CASSLDTAYEQYV.

J is TRBJ2-7 and V is TRBV7-2; 11 bases match TRBD2. Germline V gives CDR1 SGHTA, CDR2 FQGNSA. This CDR3 spans 18 amino acids. The trim removed 5 bases at V and 3 bases at J, leaving 15 bases unmatched. CDR3 sequence reads: CASSQTSGGSHPHYEQYF. The CDR3 bases are TGTGCCAGCAGCCAAACTAGCGGGGGCTCCCACCCCCACTACGAGCAGTACTTC.

V is TRBV18 and J is TRBJ2-3; TRBD2 aligns across 8 bases. The CDR3 is made up of 15 amino acids. The V gene end was trimmed by 1 base and the J gene end by 3 bases; junction bases not matched to a gene: 3. Germline CDR1 is KGHSH and CDR2 is LQKENI. The CDR3 bases are TGTGCCAGCTCACCACAAAGCGGGAGTACAGATACGCAGTATTTT. This gives the protein CASSPQSGSTDTQYF. Filled out from reference TRBV18 and TRBJ2-3, the complete variable domain reads NAGVMQNPRHLVRRRGQEARLRCSPMKGHSHVYWYRQLPEEGLKFMVYLQKENIIDESGMPKERFSAEFPKEGPSILRIQQVVRGDSAAYFCASSPQSGSTDTQYFGPGTRLTVL.

The V and J genes are TRBV11-2 and TRBJ1-1, with D tentatively TRBD1 (5 bases). This CDR3 region has 13 residues. Germline V gives CDR1 SGHAT, CDR2 FQNNGV. V was clipped by 5 bases and J by 4 bases, with 11 bases between them. CDR3 in amino acids: CASSLQVGTEAFF. The CDR3 DNA is TGTGCCAGCAGCCTACAGGTGGGCACTGAAGCTTTCTTT.

The V call is TRBV29-1, the J call TRBJ2-5, with TRBD1 identical over 7 bases. Germline CDR1 and CDR2: SQVTM and ANQGSEA. This CDR3 comprises 12 residues. The V gene end was trimmed by 7 bases and the J gene end by 5 bases; junction bases not matched to a gene: 7. CDR3: CSARQGGETQYF. DNA of the CDR3: TGCAGCGCTCGACAGGGTGGGGAGACCCAGTACTTC.

The chain links TRBV19 to TRBJ1-6; 9 nucleotides line up with TRBD1. This CDR3 has 15 residues. Trimming cost V 6 bases and J 5 bases; bases outside gene matches: 5. Germline CDR1 and CDR2: LNHDA and SQIVND (reference sequence). CDR3 loop: CASSDRTGDNSPLHF. The CDR3 region has the DNA TGTGCCAGTAGCGACAGGACAGGGGATAATTCACCCCTCCACTTT.

CDR3 DNA sequence: TGTGCCAGTAGTATAATGGACACTGCTCAAGCTTTCTTT. It specifies CASSIMDTAQAFF. The chain carries TRBV19 and TRBJ1-1, with D tentatively TRBD1 (5 bases). The CDR3 runs to 13 residues. Germline CDR1 LNHDA, CDR2 SQIVND (reference sequence). Deletions cut 2 bases from V and 9 bases from J, with 13 bases between.

The rearrangement links TRBV3-1 (or the pseudogene TRBV3-2) to TRBJ2-1, with 16 bases fitting TRBD2. CDR1 LGHDT and CDR2 YNNKEL come from the germline V gene (reference sequence). The CDR3 is 19 amino acids. The V gene end was trimmed by 0 bases and the J gene end by 3 bases; junction bases not matched to a gene: 5. In DNA, the CDR3 is TGTGCCAGCAGCCAAGAGTTGGGACTAGCGGGAGGGCTCTACAATGAGCAGTTCTTC. It codes for CASSQELGLAGGLYNEQFF.

This clone was counted between two and nine times. The V call is TRBV6-2 or TRBV6-3, the J call TRBJ2-5; 9 bases are shared with TRBD2. This CDR3 spans 14 amino acids. Germline V gene data show CDR1 as MNHEY and CDR2 as SVGEGT. Trimming took 6 bases from V and 5 from J; bases not matched to a gene: 7. The CDR3 region has the DNA TGTGCCAGCAGCGCGGGGGGGCCTCGGGAGACCCAGTACTTC. Translating it yields CASSAGGPRETQYF.

The V and J genes are TRBV7-3 and TRBJ2-7, with a tentative D call TRBD2 (7 bases). The CDR3 is 14 residues long. Germline V gene sequence: CDR1 SGHTA, CDR2 FQGTGA. V dropped 5 bases and J dropped 4 bases, with 15 bases sitting between them. The CDR3 sequence: CASSPAGGPYEQYF. CDR3 sequence (DNA): TGTGCCAGCAGCCCCGCCGGGGGGCCTTACGAGCAGTACTTC.

V gene TRBV4-3 combines with J gene TRBJ2-1; TRBD2 aligns across 12 bases. Losses at the gene ends were 2 bases for V and 7 bases for J; bases not matched to a gene: 3. Germline CDR1 reads LGHNA; CDR2 reads YSLEER. The CDR3 covers 15 residues. CDR3 loop: CASSQRTSGANEQFF. The CDR3 nucleotides are TGCGCCAGCAGCCAAAGGACTAGCGGGGCGAATGAGCAGTTCTTC.

The chain couples TRBV7-6 to TRBJ2-3; possibly TRBD2 for D (6 bases). Germline V CDR1 and CDR2: SGHVS, FNYEAQ. This CDR3 is 17 amino acids long. Trimming left V 0 bases short and J 1 base short, with 14 bases between. CDR3 residues: CASSLAIGPSGTDTQYF. In DNA form, the CDR3 reads TGTGCCAGCAGCTTAGCTATAGGTCCTAGCGGCACAGATACGCAGTATTTT.

The V and J genes are TRBV4-1 and TRBJ1-5; D possibly corresponds to TRBD1 (6 bases). V was trimmed by 4 bases and J by 0 bases, leaving 10 bases between them. CDR1 MGHRA and CDR2 YSYEKL come from the germline V gene. The CDR3 length is 15 residues. As DNA, the CDR3 is TGCGCCAGCAGCCCCCAGGGGCATAGCAATCAGCCCCAGCATTTT. Amino acid sequence: CASSPQGHSNQPQHF.

The chain joins TRBV2 to TRBJ1-4; 9 bases match TRBD1. V lost 6 bases, J lost 7 bases, and 12 bases stayed unmatched. The CDR3 runs to 16 residues. CDR1 is SNHLY and CDR2 is FYNNEI in the germline V gene. The CDR3 protein is CASSGGQGRVGEKLFF. The CDR3 nucleotides read TGTGCCAGCAGCGGGGGACAGGGACGCGTTGGTGAAAAACTGTTTTTT.

The chain recombines TRBV6-1 with TRBJ2-7; 10 bases match TRBD2. The CDR3 is 16 residues long. Germline lookup yields CDR1 MNHNS and CDR2 SASEGT. Trimming took 1 base from V and 4 from J; bases not matched to a gene: 7. CDR3 loop: CASSEGPVGLAYEQYV. CDR3 nucleotide sequence: TGTGCCAGCAGTGAAGGGCCGGTGGGACTAGCGTACGAGCAGTACGTC.

The V call is TRBV6-1, the J call TRBJ2-7; 12 bases are a match to TRBD2. The V gene's germline CDR1 is MNHNS and CDR2 SASEGT. The CDR3 has 15 residues. V trimming: 3 bases; J trimming: 3 bases; junction bases outside the gene matches: 3. The CDR3 nucleotides read TGTGCCAGCAGTGAGGGACTAGCGGGTGGCTACGAGCAGTACGTC. It is translated as CASSEGLAGGYEQYV.